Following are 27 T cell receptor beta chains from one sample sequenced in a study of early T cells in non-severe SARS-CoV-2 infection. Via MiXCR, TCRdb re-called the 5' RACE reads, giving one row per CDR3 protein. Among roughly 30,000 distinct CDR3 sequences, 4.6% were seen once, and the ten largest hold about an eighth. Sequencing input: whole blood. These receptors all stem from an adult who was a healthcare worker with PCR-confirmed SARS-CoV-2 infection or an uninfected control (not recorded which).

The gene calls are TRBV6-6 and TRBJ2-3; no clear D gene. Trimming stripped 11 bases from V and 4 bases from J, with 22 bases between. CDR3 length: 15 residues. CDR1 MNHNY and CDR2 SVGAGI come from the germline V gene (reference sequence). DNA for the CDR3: TGTGCCGTCAAACCTGGCTCCCAGCGCGCAGATACGCAGTATTTT. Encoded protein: CAVKPGSQRADTQYF.

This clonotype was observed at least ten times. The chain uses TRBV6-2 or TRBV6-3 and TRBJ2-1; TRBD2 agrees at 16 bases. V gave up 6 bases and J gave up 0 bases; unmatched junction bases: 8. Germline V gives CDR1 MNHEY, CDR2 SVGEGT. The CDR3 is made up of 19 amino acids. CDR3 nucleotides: TGTGCCAGCAGAGATTTAGGGACTAGCGGGAGGGCCTCCTACAATGAGCAGTTCTTC. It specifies CASRDLGTSGRASYNEQFF.

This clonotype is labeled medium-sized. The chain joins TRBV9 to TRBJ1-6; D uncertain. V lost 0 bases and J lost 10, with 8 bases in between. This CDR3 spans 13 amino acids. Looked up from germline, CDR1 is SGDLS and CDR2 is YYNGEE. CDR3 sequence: CASSVESGSPLHF. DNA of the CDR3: TGTGCCAGCAGCGTAGAGTCGGGATCACCCCTCCACTTT.

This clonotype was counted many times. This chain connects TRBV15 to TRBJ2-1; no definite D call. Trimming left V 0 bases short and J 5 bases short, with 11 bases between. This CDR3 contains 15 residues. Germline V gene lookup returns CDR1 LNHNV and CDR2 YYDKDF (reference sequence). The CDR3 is CATSRDKSSNNEQFF. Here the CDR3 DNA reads TGTGCCACCAGCAGAGATAAATCCAGTAACAATGAGCAGTTCTTC.

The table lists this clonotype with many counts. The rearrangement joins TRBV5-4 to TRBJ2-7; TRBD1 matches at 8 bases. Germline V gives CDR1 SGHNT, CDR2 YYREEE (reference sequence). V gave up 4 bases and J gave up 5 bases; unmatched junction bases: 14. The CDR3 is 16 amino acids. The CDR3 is CASSPQGQARRDEQYF. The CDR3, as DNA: TGTGCCAGCAGCCCCCAGGGACAGGCCCGCCGAGACGAGCAGTACTTC. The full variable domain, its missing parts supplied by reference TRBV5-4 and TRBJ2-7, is ETGVTQSPTHLIKTRGQQVTLRCSSQSGHNTVSWYQQALGQGPQFIFQYYREEENGRGNFPPRFSGLQFPNYSSELNVNALELDDSALYLCASSPQGQARRDEQYFGPGTRLTVT.

The CDR3 here is CSATSIDTQYF. CDR3 in DNA: TGCAGTGCTACTTCCATAGATACGCAGTATTTT. V usage is TRBV20-1 and J usage is TRBJ2-3; the D is unclear. V lost 4 bases and J lost 5, with 7 bases in between. The CDR3 contains 11 residues. Germline V gives CDR1 DFQATT, CDR2 SNEGSKA (reference sequence).

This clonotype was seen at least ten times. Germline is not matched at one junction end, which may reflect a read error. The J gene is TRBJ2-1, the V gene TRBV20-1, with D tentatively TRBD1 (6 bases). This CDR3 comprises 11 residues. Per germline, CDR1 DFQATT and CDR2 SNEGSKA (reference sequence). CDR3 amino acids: CSASPQGQTRF. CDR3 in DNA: TGCAGTGCTAGCCCACAGGGCCAAACTCGCTTC.

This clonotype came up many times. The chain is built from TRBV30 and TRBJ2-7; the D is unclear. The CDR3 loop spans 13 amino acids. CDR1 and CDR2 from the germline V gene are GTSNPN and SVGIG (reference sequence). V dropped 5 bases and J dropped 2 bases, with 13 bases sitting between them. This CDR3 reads CAWVKKETYEQYF. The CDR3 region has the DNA TGTGCCTGGGTCAAAAAGGAGACCTACGAGCAGTACTTC.

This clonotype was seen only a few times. The CDR3 coding sequence is TGTGCCAGCAGTACCGAGGAGGGGGCCCGAGTCTATGAGCAGTTCTTC. It is translated as CASSTEEGARVYEQFF. The V gene is TRBV6-5, the J gene TRBJ2-1; perhaps TRBD1 as D (7 bases). In germline, CDR1 is MNHEY, CDR2 SVGAGI. The V and J ends lost 5 bases and 8 bases respectively, with 22 bases between them. This CDR3 has 16 residues.

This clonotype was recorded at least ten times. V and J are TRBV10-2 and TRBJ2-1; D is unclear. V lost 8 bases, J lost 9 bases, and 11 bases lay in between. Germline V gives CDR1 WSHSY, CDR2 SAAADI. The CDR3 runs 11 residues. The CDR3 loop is CASPRVPEQFF. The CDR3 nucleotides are TGCGCCAGCCCCCGGGTTCCTGAGCAGTTCTTC.

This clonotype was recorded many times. The CDR3 reads CSARARGGYTEAFF. For the CDR3, the DNA is TGCAGTGCTAGAGCCAGGGGAGGATACACTGAAGCTTTCTTT. The J gene is TRBJ1-1, the V gene TRBV20-1; D might be TRBD1 (6 bases). This CDR3 is built from 14 residues. V lost 1 base to trimming and J lost 3 bases, with 12 bases between them. CDR1 and CDR2 (germline): DFQATT, SNEGSKA (reference sequence).

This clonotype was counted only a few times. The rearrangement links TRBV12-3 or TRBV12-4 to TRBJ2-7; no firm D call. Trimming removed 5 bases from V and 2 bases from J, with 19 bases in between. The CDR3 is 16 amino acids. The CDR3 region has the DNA TGTGCCAGCAGTCCCCAACTGACGCACCCCCCCTACGAGCAGTACTTC. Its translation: CASSPQLTHPPYEQYF.

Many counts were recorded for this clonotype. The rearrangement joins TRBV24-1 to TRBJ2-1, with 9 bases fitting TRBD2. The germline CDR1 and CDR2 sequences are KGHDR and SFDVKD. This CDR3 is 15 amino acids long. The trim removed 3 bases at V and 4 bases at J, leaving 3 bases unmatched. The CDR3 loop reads CATSDSGRSYNEQFF. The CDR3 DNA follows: TGTGCCACCAGTGATAGCGGGAGGTCGTACAATGAGCAGTTCTTC.

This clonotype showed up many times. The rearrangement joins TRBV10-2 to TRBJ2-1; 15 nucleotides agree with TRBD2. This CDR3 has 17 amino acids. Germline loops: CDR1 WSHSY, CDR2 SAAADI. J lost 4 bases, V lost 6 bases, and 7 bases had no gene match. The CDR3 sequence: CASSPGTSGRPYNEQFF. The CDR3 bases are TGCGCCAGCAGCCCGGGGACTAGCGGGAGGCCTTACAATGAGCAGTTCTTC.

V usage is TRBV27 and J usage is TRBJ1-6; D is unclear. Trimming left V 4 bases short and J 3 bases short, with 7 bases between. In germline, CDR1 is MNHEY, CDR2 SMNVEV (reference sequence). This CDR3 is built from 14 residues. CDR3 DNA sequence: TGTGCCAGCAGTTCGGGCATCTATAATTCACCCCTCCACTTT. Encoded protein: CASSSGIYNSPLHF.

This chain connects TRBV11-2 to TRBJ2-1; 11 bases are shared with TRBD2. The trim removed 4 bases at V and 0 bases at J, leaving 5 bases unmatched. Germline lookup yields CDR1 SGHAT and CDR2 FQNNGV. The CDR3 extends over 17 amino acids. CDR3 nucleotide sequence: TGTGCCAGCAGCTCCCTAGCGGGGGGATTCTCCTACAATGAGCAGTTCTTC. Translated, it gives CASSSLAGGFSYNEQFF.

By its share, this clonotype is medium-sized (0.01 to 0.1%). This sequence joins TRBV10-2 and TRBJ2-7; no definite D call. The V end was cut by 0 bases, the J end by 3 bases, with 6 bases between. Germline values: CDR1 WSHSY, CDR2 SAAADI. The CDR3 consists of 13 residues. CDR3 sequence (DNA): TGCGCCAGCAGTGAGTCCATCAACTACGAGCAGTACTTC. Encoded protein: CASSESINYEQYF.

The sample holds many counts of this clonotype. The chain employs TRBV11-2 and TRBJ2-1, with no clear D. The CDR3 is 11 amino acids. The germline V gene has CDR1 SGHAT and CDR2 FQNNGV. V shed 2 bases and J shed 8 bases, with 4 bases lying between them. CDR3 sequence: CASSLMDEQFF. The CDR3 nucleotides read TGTGCCAGCAGCTTAATGGATGAGCAGTTCTTC.

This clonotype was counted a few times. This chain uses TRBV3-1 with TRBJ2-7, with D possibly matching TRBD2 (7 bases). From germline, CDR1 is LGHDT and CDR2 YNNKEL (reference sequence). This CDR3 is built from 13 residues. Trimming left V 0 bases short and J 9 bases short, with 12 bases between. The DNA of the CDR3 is TGTGCCAGCAGCCAAGATCGCGGGGGCTCGCAGTACTTC. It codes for CASSQDRGGSQYF.

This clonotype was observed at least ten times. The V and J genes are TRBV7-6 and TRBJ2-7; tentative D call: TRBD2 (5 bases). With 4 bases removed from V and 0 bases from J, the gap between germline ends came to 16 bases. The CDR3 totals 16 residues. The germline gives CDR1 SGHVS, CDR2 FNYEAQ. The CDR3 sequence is CASSSRADLGSYEQYF. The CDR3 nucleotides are TGTGCCAGCAGCTCGAGGGCAGACTTAGGCTCCTACGAGCAGTACTTC.

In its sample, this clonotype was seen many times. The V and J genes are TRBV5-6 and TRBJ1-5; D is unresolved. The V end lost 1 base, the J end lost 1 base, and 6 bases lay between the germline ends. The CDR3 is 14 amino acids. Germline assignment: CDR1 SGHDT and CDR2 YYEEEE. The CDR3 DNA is TGTGCCAGCAGCTTGCGGGGAAGCAATCAGCCCCAGCATTTT. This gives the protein CASSLRGSNQPQHF. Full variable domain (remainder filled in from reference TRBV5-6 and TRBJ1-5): DAGVTQSPTHLIKTRGQQVTLRCSPKSGHDTVSWYQQALGQGPQFIFQYYEEEERQRGNFPDRFSGHQFPNYSSELNVNALLLGDSALYLCASSLRGSNQPQHFGDGTRLSIL.

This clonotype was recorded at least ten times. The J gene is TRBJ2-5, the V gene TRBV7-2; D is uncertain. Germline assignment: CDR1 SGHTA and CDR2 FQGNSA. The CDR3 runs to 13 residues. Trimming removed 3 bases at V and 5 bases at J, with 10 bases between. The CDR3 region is CASSFIGLETQYF. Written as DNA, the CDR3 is TGTGCCAGCAGCTTTATCGGGTTGGAGACCCAGTACTTC.

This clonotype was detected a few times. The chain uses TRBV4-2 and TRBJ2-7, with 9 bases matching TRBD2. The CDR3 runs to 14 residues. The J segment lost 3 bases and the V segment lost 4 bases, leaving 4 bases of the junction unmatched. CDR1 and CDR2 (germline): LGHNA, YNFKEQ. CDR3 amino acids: CASSPDSGSYEQYF. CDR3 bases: TGTGCCAGCAGCCCCGATAGCGGGAGCTACGAGCAGTACTTC.

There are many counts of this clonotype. DNA for the CDR3: TGTGCCAGCAGCTTAGAGACAGTGAACACCGGGGAGCTGTTTTTT. Amino acid sequence: CASSLETVNTGELFF. This rearrangement joins TRBV7-8 to TRBJ2-2; perhaps TRBD1 as D (5 bases). With 1 base removed from V and 1 base from J, the gap between germline ends came to 7 bases. The length of the CDR3 is 15 residues. In germline, CDR1 is SGHVS, CDR2 FQNEAQ. Filled out from reference TRBV7-8 and TRBJ2-2, the complete variable domain reads GAGVSQSPRYKVAKRGQDVALRCDPISGHVSLFWYQQALGQGPEFLTYFQNEAQLDKSGLPSDRFFAERPEGSVSTLKIQRTQQEDSAVYLCASSLETVNTGELFFGEGSRLTVL.

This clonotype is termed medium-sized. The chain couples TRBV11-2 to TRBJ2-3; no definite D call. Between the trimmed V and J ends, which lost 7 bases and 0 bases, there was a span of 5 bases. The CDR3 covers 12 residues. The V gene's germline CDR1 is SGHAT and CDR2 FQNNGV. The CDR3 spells CASTLSTDTQYF. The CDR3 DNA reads TGTGCCAGCACCCTTAGCACAGATACGCAGTATTTT.

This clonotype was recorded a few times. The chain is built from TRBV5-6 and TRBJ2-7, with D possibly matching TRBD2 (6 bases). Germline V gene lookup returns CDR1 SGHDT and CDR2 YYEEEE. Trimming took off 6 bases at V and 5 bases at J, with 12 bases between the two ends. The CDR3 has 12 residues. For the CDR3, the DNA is TGTGCCAGCACCACTTGGGGGGACGAGCAGTACTTC. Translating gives CASTTWGDEQYF.

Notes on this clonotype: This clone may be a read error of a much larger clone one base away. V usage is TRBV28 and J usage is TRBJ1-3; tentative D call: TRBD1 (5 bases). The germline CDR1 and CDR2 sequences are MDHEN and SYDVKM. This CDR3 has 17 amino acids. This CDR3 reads CASSPLGTPLSGNIIYF. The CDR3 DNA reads TGTGCCAGCAGTCCACTGGGGACCCCCCTCTCTGGAAACATCATATATTTT.